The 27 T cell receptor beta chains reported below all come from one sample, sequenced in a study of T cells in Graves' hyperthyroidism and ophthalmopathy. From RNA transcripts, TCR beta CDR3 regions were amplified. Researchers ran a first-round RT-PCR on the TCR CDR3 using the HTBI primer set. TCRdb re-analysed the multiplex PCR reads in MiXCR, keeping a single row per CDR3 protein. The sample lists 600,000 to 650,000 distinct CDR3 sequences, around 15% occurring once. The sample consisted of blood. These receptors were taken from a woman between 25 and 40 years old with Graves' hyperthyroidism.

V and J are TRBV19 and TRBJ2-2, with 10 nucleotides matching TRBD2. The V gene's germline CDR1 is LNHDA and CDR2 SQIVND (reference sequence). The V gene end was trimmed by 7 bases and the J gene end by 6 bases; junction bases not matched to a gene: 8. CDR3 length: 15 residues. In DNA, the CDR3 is TGTGCCAGTAAAATATCCGGGACTAGCGCCGGGGAGCTGTTTTTT. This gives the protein CASKISGTSAGELFF.

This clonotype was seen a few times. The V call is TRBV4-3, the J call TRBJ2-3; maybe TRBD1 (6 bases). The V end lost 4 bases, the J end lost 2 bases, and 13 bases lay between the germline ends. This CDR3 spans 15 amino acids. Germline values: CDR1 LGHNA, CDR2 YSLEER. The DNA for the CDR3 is TGCGCCAGCAGCCGGTCCGGGACAAACACAGATACGCAGTATTTT. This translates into CASSRSGTNTDTQYF.

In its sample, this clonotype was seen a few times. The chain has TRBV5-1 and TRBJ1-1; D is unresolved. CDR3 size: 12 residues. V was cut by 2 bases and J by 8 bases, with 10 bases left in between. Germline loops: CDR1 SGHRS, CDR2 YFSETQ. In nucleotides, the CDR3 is TGCGCCAGCAGCTTTGAGGGAATAGAAGCTTTCTTT. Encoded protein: CASSFEGIEAFF.

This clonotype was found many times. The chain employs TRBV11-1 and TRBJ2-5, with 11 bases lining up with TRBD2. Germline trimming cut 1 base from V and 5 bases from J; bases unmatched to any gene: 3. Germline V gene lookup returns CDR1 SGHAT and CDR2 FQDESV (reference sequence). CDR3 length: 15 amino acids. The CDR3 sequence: CASSLELAGEETQYF. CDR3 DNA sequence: TGTGCCAGCAGCTTAGAACTAGCGGGAGAGGAGACCCAGTACTTC.

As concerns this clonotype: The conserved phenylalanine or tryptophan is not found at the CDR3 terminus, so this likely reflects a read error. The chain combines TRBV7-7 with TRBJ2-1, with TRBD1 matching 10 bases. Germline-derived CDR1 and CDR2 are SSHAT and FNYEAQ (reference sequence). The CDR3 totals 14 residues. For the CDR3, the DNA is TGTGCTAGCAGCTACGGACAGGGGGGCGATGAGCAGTTCCTC. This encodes CASSYGQGGDEQFL.

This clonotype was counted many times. The CDR3 nucleotides read TGTGCCAGCAGCCCAGGGACTAGCGGGAAGGTTGAGCAGTTCTTC. Residues: CASSPGTSGKVEQFF. The rearrangement uses TRBV27 and TRBJ2-1; the match to TRBD2 covers 13 bases. The CDR3 runs 15 residues. The germline V gene encodes CDR1 MNHEY and CDR2 SMNVEV (reference sequence). V trimming: 6 bases; J trimming: 9 bases; junction bases outside the gene matches: 8.

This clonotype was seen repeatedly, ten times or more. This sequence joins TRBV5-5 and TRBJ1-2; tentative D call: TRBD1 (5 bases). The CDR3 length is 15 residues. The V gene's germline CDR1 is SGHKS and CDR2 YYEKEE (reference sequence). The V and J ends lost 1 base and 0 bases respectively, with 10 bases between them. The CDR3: CASSLPDRANYGYTF. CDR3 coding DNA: TGTGCCAGCAGCTTGCCCGACAGAGCTAACTATGGCTACACCTTC.

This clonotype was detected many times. The DNA of the CDR3 is TGCAGCGTGGGGACCAACGAGCAGTACTTC. Its protein product is CSVGTNEQYF. The chain employs TRBV29-1 and TRBJ2-7, with D possibly called TRBD1 or TRBD2 (5 bases each). This CDR3 region has 10 residues. The germline V gene encodes CDR1 SQVTM and CDR2 ANQGSEA. V gave up 6 bases and J gave up 5 bases, with 8 bases separating them.

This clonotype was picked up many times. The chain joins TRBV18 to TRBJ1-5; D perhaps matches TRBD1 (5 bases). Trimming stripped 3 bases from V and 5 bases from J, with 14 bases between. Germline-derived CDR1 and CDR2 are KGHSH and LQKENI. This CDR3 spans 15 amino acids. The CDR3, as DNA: TGTGCCAGCTCACCGGCAGACGGGACGTATCAGCCCCAGCATTTT. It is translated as CASSPADGTYQPQHF.

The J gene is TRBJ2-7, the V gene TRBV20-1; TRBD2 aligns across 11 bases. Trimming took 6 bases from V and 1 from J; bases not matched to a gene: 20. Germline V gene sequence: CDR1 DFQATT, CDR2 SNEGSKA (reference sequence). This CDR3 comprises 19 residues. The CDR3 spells CSAKTPGLAGGVRSYEQYF. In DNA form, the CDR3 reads TGCAGTGCAAAAACCCCCGGACTAGCGGGCGGAGTGAGGTCCTACGAGCAGTACTTC.

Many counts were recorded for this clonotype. CDR3 sequence: CASQSLARETQYF. In nucleotides, the CDR3 is TGTGCCAGTCAATCCCTTGCACGAGAGACCCAGTACTTC. The V call is TRBV28, the J call TRBJ2-5; D is unclear. V dropped 9 bases and J dropped 4 bases, with 15 bases sitting between them. Germline CDR1 reads MDHEN; CDR2 reads SYDVKM. This CDR3 contains 13 residues.

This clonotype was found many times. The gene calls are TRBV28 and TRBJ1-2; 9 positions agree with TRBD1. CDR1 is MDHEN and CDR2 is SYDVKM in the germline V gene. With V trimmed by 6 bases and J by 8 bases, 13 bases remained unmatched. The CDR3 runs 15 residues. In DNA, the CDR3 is TGTGCCAGCAGAGGACAGGGGAAGGTAATGGAAGGCTACACCTTC. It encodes CASRGQGKVMEGYTF.

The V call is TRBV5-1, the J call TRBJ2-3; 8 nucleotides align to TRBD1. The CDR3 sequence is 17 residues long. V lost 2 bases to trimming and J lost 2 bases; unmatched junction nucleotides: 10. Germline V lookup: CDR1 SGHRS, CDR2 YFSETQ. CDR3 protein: CASSFPQGVWDTDTQYF. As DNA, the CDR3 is TGCGCCAGCAGCTTCCCACAGGGGGTATGGGACACAGATACGCAGTATTTT.

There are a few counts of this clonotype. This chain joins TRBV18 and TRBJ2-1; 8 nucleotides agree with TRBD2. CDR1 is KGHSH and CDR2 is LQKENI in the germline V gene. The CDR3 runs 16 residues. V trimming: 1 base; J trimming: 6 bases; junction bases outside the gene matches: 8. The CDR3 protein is CASSPLIGRASNEQFF. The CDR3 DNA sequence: TGTGCCAGCTCACCACTTATCGGGAGGGCCTCCAATGAGCAGTTCTTC. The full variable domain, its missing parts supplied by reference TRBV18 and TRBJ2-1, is NAGVMQNPRHLVRRRGQEARLRCSPMKGHSHVYWYRQLPEEGLKFMVYLQKENIIDESGMPKERFSAEFPKEGPSILRIQQVVRGDSAAYFCASSPLIGRASNEQFFGPGTRLTVL.

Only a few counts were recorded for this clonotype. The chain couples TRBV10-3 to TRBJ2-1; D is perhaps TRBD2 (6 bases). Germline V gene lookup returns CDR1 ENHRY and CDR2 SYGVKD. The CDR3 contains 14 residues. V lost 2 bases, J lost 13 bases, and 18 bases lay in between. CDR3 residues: CAISEMEATGAQFF. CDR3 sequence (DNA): TGTGCCATCAGTGAGATGGAAGCAACGGGAGCTCAGTTCTTC.

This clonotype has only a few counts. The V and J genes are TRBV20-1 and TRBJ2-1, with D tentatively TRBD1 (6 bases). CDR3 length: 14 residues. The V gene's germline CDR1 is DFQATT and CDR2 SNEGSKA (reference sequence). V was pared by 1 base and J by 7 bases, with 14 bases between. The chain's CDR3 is CSARGRGLGNEQFF. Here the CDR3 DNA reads TGCAGTGCTAGAGGCAGGGGTTTAGGGAATGAGCAGTTCTTC.

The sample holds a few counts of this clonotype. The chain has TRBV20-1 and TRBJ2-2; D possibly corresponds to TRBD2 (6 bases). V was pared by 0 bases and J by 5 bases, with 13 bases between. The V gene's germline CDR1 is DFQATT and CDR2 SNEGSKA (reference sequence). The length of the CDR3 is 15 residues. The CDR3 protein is CSARDRAGITGELFF. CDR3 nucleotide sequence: TGCAGTGCTAGAGATCGGGCGGGGATAACCGGGGAGCTGTTTTTT.

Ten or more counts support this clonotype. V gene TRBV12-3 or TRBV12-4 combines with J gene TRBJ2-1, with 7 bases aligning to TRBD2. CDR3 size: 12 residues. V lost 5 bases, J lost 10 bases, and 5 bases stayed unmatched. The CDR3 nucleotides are TGTGCCAGCAGTCGAAGCGGGACGGAGCAGTTCTTC. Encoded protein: CASSRSGTEQFF.

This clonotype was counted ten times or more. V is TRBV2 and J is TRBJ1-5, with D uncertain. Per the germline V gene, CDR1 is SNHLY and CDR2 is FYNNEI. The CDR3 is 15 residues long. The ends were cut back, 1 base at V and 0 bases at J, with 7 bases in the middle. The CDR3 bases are TGTGCCAGCAGTGAAGAGGGTTTTAGCAATCAGCCCCAGCATTTT. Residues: CASSEEGFSNQPQHF.

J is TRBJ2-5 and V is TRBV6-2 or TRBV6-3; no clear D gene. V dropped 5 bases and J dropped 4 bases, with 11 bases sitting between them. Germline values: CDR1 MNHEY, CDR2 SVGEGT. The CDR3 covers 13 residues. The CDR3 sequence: CASSDDYRETQYF. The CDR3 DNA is TGTGCCAGCAGTGATGATTACCGAGAGACCCAGTACTTC.

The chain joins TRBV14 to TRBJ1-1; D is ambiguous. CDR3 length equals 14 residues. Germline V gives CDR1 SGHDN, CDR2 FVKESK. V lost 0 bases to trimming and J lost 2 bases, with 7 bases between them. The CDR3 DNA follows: TGTGCCAGCAGCCAAGATAAGTTAAACACTGAAGCTTTCTTT. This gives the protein CASSQDKLNTEAFF.

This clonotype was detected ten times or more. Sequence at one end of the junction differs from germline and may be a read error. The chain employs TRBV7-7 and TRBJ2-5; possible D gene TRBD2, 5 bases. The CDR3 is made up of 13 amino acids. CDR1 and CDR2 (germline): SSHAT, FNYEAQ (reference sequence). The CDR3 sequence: CASSDTRVETQYF. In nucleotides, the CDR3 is TGTGCTAGCAGCGATACGCGGGTGGAGACCCAGTACTTC.

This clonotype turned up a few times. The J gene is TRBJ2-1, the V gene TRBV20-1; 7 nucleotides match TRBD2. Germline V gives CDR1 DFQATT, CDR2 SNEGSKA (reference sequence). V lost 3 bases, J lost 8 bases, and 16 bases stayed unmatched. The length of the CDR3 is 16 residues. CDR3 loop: CSARVMRAGVLDEQFF. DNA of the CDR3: TGCAGTGCTAGGGTGATGCGGGCGGGAGTTTTGGATGAGCAGTTCTTC.

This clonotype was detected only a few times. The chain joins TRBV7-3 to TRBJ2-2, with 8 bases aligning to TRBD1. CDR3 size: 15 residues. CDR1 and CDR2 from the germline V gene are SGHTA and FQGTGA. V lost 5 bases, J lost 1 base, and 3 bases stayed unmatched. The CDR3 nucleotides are TGTGCCAGCAGCATCGGGACAGGGAACACCGGGGAGCTGTTTTTT. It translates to CASSIGTGNTGELFF.

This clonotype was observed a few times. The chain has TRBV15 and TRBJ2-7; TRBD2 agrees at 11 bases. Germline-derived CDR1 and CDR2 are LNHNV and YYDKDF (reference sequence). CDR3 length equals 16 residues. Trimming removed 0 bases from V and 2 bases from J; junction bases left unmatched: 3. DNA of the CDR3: TGTGCCACCAGCAGAGATTTGACTAGCGGGACCTACGAGCAGTACTTC. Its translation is CATSRDLTSGTYEQYF.

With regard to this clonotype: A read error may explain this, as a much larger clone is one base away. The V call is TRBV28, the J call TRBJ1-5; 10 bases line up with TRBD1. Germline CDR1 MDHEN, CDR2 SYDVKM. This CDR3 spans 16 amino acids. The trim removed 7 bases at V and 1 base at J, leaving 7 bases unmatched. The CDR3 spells CASNGQGDWSNQPQHF. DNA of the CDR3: TGTGCCAGCAACGGACAGGGGGATTGGAGCAATCAGCCCCAGCATTTT.

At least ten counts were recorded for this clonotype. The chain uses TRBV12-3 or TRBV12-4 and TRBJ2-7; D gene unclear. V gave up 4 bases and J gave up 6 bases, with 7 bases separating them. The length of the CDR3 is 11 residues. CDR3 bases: TGTGCCAGCAGTTACAGTTCCGAGCAGTACTTC. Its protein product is CASSYSSEQYF.